These T cell receptor beta chains were read from a single sample in a study of tumor and adjacent non-tumor tissue in lung cancer. TCRdb re-called the multiplex PCR reads with MiXCR, one entry per CDR3 protein. The profile covers some 120,000 distinct CDR3 sequences, with approximately 71% appearing a single time and about 13% taken by the ten largest. The material sequenced was lung tumor tissue. The receptor set was obtained from a man younger than 40 with non-small cell lung cancer. Both conserved end residues are part of each CDR3. D genes are given only for firm matches. Only some rows state a clone size, as once, few, many or a class for expanded clones.

.	TRBV29-1	.	15	TRBJ1-2	TGCAGCGTTGAAAACAATGAGGGAGCTGACTATGGCTACACCTTC	CSVENNEGADYGYTF
few	TRBV4-2	TRBD1	14	TRBJ2-7	TGTGTCAACCCTGCGGGACAGGGGGCGGGAGAGCAGTACTTC	CVNPAGQGAGEQYF
.	TRBV6-5	.	13	TRBJ1-5	TGTGCTAGCATGTACTTGGCCCTCGGGCCCCGGCATTTT	CASMYLALGPRHF
.	TRBV20-1	TRBD2	16	TRBJ2-5	TGCAGTGCTCCACCGTGGGAGACTAGCGGGAGCTCGGTCCAGTACTTC	CSAPPWETSGSSVQYF
many	TRBV20-1	TRBD2	14	TRBJ2-1	TGCAGTGCAAGATATAGCGGGGGGTGGAATGAGCAGTTCTTC	CSARYSGGWNEQFF
.	TRBV5-5	.	11	TRBJ2-1	TGTGCCAGCAGCCTTGGGTGGGAGCAGTTCTTC	CASSLGWEQFF
few	TRBV12-3/TRBV12-4	TRBD1	15	TRBJ2-3	TGTGCCAGCAGACCACAGGGGATAGGGACAGATACGCAGTATTTT	CASRPQGIGTDTQYF
many	TRBV20-1	TRBD2	15	TRBJ2-1	TGCAGTGCTAGAGATCCTAGCGGGGGGGACAATGAGCAGTTCTTC	CSARDPSGGDNEQFF
many	TRBV6-6	.	14	TRBJ2-7	TGTGCCAGCAGCCCCGCTCGGAGCTCCTACGAGCAGTACTTC	CASSPARSSYEQYF
.	TRBV7-8	.	15	TRBJ2-7	TGTGCCAGCAGCTTAGCCGACAGGTTGACCTACGATCAGTACTTC	CASSLADRLTYDQYF
many	TRBV6-5	TRBD1	15	TRBJ2-3	TGTGCCAGCAGTTCCGGGACAGGGGGCAAAGATACGCAGTATTTT	CASSSGTGGKDTQYF
.	TRBV6-5	.	15	TRBJ2-5	TGTGCCAGCGGGGGGACCGGGACAAGTGGAGAGGCCCAGTACTTC	CASGGTGTSGEAQYF
few	TRBV4-1	.	15	TRBJ1-5	TGCACCAGCAGCCGAGATCAAGGTAGCAATCAGCCCCAGCATTTT	CTSSRDQGSNQPQHF
few	TRBV6-5	.	13	TRBJ2-3	TGTGCCAGCACTGAGACTAACGCAGATACGCAGTATTTT	CASTETNADTQYF
.	TRBV5-1	TRBD1	15	TRBJ2-2	TGCGCCATCAGCTTGGGACAGCCGAACACCGGGGAGCTGTTTTTT	CAISLGQPNTGELFF
.	TRBV30	.	14	TRBJ2-7	TGTGCCTGGAATGGTGTCCCCCACTTCTACGAGCAGTACTTC	CAWNGVPHFYEQYF
many	TRBV6-2/TRBV6-3	TRBD1	15	TRBJ2-1	TGTGCCAGCAGTTCAACAGGGGCTTCTTACAATGAGCAGTTCTTC	CASSSTGASYNEQFF
.	TRBV10-2	TRBD1	14	TRBJ2-7	TGCGCGAGCAGTTTGACAGGGAGCTCCTACGAGAAGTACTTC	CASSLTGSSYEKYF
few	TRBV14	.	13	TRBJ1-1	TGTGCCAGCAGCCAAGTAACATACACTGAAGCTTTCTTT	CASSQVTYTEAFF
.	TRBV2	.	13	TRBJ1-1	TGTGCCAGCAGTCTACAGGGCGGCACTGAAGCTTTCTTT	CASSLQGGTEAFF
many	TRBV4-3	.	15	TRBJ1-1	TGCGCCAGCAGCCAGACTTTGTCCCTAGGTAAAGAAGCTTTCTTT	CASSQTLSLGKEAFF
.	TRBV11-2	TRBD1	14	TRBJ2-1	TGTACCAGCAGCCCGGGACAGGGTTACAATGAGCAGTTCTTC	CTSSPGQGYNEQFF
.	TRBV10-1	TRBD2	18	TRBJ2-3	TGCGCCAGCAGTGGCCCCCGGGGCGGGAGGCCATCCACAGATACGCAGTATTTT	CASSGPRGGRPSTDTQYF
.	TRBV6-1	.	14	TRBJ2-2	TGTACCAGCAGTGAGGGCGTATACACCGGGGAGCTGTTTTTT	CTSSEGVYTGELFF
many	TRBV6-5	.	13	TRBJ1-1	TGTGCCAGCAGCTACGGATCGAACACTGAAGCTTTCTTT	CASSYGSNTEAFF
.	TRBV11-2	TRBD2	16	TRBJ2-1	TGTGCCAGCAGTCAAGGGACTAGCGGGATCTACAATGAGCAGCTCTTC	CASSQGTSGIYNEQLF
.	TRBV20-1	.	13	TRBJ2-5	TGCAGTGCTAGTGAGACTGCCCAAGAGATCCAGCACTTC	CSASETAQEIQHF
.	TRBV6-5	.	14	TRBJ1-2	TGTGCCCGCAGTTCGGCACGGTATGGCTATGGCTACACCTTC	CARSSARYGYGYTF
.	TRBV20-1	TRBD1	14	TRBJ2-7	TGCAGTGCTAACCCGGGACAGGGCGACTACGAGCAGCACTTC	CSANPGQGDYEQHF
.	TRBV11-2	.	16	TRBJ2-7	TGTGCCAGCGGCTTAGTGAACCTTGCGAGAGTCTACGAGCAGTACTTC	CASGLVNLARVYEQYF
once	TRBV11-2	.	16	TRBJ2-3	TGTGCCAACAGCTTAGATTTTACTATCCCCGCAGATACGCAGTATTTT	CANSLDFTIPADTQYF
.	TRBV11-3	TRBD2	15	TRBJ2-5	TGTGCCAGCAGCTTAGAGACGGGAGGGCATGAGACCCAGTACTTC	CASSLETGGHETQYF
.	TRBV6-5	TRBD1	15	TRBJ2-7	TGTGCCAGCAGTTACCAGCCAGGGGGCAGTTATGAGCAGTACTTC	CASSYQPGGSYEQYF
.	TRBV11-3	TRBD2	18	TRBJ2-1	TGTGCCAGCAGTCTCGTGACGGGACTAGCAATCATATACAATGAGCAGTTCTTC	CASSLVTGLAIIYNEQFF
.	TRBV10-2	TRBD2	16	TRBJ2-7	TGCGCTAGGAGGGGAGGGACTAGCGGATGGTCGGGAGAGCAGTACTTC	CARRGGTSGWSGEQYF
.	TRBV29-1	.	13	TRBJ2-7	TGCAGCGCCGAGTGGGACGCATCCCACGAGCAGTACTTC	CSAEWDASHEQYF
.	TRBV4-3	.	17	TRBJ2-2	TGCGCCAGCAGCCAAGACGTCCGAGCTTGGAACACCGGGAAGCTGTTTTTT	CASSQDVRAWNTGKLFF
.	TRBV20-1	.	13	TRBJ2-6	TGCAGTGCTACTAGCCCTGGGGCCAACGTCCTGATTTTC	CSATSPGANVLIF
many	TRBV12-3/TRBV12-4	.	15	TRBJ1-1	TGTGCCAGCAGTTTAGCCGGGGGGCCGAACACTGAAGCTTTCTTT	CASSLAGGPNTEAFF
.	TRBV10-3	.	14	TRBJ2-7	TGTGCCATCAGAGGGTCGACGGGCACCTACGAGCAGTACTTC	CAIRGSTGTYEQYF
many	TRBV6-6	TRBD1	17	TRBJ2-3	TGTGCCAGCAGTTACAACCCGGACAGGGAAGGGGCAGATACGCAGTATTTT	CASSYNPDREGADTQYF
.	TRBV21-1	.	15	TRBJ1-2	TGTGCCAGCACCCAGCCGGAGACAGGGACTGAAGGCTACACCTTC	CASTQPETGTEGYTF
.	TRBV29-1	.	14	TRBJ2-3	TGCAGCGTTGAACTGGGAGTGGGCACAGTTACGCAGTATTTT	CSVELGVGTVTQYF
.	TRBV29-1	.	16	TRBJ2-7	.	CSVSWASGSTFYEQYF
.	TRBV4-2	TRBD1	16	TRBJ1-5	TGTACCAGCAGCCAAGATGACAGGGGAGTCGGACAGCCCCAGCATTTT	CTSSQDDRGVGQPQHF